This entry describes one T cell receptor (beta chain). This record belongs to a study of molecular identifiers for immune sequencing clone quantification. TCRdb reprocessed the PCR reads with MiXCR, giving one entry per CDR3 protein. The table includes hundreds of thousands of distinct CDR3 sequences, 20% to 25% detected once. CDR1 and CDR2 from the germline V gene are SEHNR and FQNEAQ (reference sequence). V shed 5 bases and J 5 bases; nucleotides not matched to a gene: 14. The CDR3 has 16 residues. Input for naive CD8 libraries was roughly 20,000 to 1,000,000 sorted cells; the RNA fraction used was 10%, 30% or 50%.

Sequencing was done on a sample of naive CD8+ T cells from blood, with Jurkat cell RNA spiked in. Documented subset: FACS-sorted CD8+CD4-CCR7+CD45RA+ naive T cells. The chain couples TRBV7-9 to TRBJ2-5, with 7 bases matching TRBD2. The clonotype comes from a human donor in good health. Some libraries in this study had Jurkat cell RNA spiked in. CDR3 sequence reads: CASSEGLGRVSETQYF. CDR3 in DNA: TGTGCCAGCAGCGAAGGACTAGGACGGGTTAGTGAGACCCAGTACTTC.